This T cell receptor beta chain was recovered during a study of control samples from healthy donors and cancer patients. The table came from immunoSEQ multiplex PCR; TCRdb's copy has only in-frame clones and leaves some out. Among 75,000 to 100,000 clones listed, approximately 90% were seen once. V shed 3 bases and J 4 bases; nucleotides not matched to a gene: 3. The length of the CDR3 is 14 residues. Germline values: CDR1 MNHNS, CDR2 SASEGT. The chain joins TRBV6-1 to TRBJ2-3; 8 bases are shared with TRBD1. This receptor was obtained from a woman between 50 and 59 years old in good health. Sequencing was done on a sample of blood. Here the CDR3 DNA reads TGTGCCAGCAGTGAGCAGGGGGCAGCAGATACGCAGTATTTT. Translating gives CASSEQGAADTQYF.